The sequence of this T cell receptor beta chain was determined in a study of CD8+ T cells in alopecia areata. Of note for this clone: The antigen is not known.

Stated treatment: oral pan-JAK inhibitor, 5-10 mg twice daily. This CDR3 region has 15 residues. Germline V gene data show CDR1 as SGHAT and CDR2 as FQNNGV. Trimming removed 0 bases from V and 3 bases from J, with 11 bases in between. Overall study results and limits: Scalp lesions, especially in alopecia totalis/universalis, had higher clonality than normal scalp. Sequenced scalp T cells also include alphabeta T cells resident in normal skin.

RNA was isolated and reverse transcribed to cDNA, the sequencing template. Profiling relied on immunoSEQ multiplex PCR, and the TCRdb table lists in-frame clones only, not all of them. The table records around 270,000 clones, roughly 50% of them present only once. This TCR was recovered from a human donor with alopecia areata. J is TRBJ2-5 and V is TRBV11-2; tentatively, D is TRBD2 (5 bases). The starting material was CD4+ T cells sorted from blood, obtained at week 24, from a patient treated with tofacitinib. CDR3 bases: TGTGCCAGCAGCTTAGATCTGGGGAGAAAAGAGACCCAGTACTTC. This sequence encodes CASSLDLGRKETQYF.